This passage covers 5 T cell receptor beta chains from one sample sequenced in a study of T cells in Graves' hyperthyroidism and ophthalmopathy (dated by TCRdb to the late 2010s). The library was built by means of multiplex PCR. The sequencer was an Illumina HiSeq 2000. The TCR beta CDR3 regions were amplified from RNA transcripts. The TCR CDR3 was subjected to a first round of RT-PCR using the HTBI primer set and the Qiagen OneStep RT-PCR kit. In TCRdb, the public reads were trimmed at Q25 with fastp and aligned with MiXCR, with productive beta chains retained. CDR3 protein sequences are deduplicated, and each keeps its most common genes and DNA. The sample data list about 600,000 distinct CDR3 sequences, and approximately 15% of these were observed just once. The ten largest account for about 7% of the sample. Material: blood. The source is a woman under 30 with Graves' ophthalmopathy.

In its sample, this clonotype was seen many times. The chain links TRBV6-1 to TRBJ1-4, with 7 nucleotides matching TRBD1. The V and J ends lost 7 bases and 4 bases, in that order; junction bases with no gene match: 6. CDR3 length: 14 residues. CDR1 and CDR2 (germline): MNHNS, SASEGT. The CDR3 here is CASMRGLGNEKLFF. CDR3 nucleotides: TGTGCCAGCATGAGGGGGCTCGGTAATGAAAAACTGTTTTTT.

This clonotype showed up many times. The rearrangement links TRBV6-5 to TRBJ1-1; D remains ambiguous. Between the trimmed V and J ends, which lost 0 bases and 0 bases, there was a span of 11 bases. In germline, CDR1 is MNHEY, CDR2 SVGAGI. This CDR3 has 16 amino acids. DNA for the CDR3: TGTGCCAGCAGTTACTCGCAACCCGTCATGAACACTGAAGCTTTCTTT. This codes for CASSYSQPVMNTEAFF.

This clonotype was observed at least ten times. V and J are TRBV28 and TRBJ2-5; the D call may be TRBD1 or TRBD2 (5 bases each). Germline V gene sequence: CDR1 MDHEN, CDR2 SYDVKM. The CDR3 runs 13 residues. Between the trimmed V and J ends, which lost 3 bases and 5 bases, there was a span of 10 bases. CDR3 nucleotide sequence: TGTGCCAGCAGTTTGGGGACGAGGGAGACCCAGTACTTC. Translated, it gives CASSLGTRETQYF.

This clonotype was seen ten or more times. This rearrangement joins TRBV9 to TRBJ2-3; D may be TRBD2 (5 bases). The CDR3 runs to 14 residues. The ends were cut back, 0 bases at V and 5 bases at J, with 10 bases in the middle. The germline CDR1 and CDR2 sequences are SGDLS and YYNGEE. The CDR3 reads CASSVGLRGDTQYF. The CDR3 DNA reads TGTGCCAGCAGCGTAGGACTACGGGGAGATACGCAGTATTTT. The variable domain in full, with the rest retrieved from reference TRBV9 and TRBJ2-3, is DSGVTQTPKHLITATGQRVTLRCSPRSGDLSVYWYQQSLDQGLQFLIQYYNGEERAKGNILERFSAQQFPDLHSELNLSSLELGDSALYFCASSVGLRGDTQYFGPGTRLTVL.

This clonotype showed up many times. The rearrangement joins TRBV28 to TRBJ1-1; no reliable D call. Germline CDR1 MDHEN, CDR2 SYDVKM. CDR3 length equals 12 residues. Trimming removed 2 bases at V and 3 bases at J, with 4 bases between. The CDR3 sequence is CASSLDHTEAFF. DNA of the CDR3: TGTGCCAGCAGTTTAGACCACACTGAAGCTTTCTTT.